The 21 T cell receptor beta chains below were found in one sample sequenced in a study of human T cells and chemical hapten exposure. Indicated time point: patch test 3, about 24 weeks after DPC sensitization. Stated treatment: therapeutic diphenylcyclopropenone sensitization with weekly scalp DPC. TCRdb ran MiXCR on the RACE reads and lists one entry per CDR3 protein. The data contain 70,000 to 90,000 distinct CDR3 sequences, 10% to 13% of them singletons. Here the sequenced sample was whole blood, taken in connection with sensitization to the hapten diphenylcyclopropenone (DPC). These receptors originate from a woman in her forties or fifties with alopecia areata. Some clones in this sample may be carry-over from other donors' samples.

This chain connects TRBV6-4 to TRBJ1-1, with TRBD1 matching 8 bases. The trim removed 5 bases at V and 4 bases at J, leaving 6 bases unmatched. CDR3 length: 14 residues. CDR1 and CDR2 from the germline V gene are MRHNA and SNTAGT. CDR3 amino acids: CASSPSGGVTEAFF. The CDR3 DNA is TGTGCCAGCAGTCCTTCAGGGGGCGTCACTGAAGCTTTCTTT.

V usage is TRBV10-3 and J usage is TRBJ2-5; TRBD1 matches 9 bases. This CDR3 is built from 15 residues. V trimming: 10 bases; J trimming: 0 bases; junction bases outside the gene matches: 9. Germline V gene lookup returns CDR1 ENHRY and CDR2 SYGVKD. The CDR3 coding sequence is TGTGCCACGCGGGGGACAGGGACTTACCAAGAGACCCAGTACTTC. It codes for CATRGTGTYQETQYF.

This clonotype turned up a few times. The chain carries TRBV18 and TRBJ1-1, with no clear D. The CDR3 has 13 residues. Germline CDR1 and CDR2: KGHSH and LQKENI. The V and J ends lost 3 bases and 0 bases respectively, with 5 bases between them. The CDR3 loop is CASSPVVNTEAFF. The CDR3 DNA reads TGTGCCAGCTCACCCGTCGTGAACACTGAAGCTTTCTTT.

A few counts support this clonotype. As DNA, the CDR3 is TGTGCCAGCAGTCCCCCCCCCTCACGGGGCACAGATACGCAGTATTTT. This encodes CASSPPPSRGTDTQYF. The chain couples TRBV6-5 to TRBJ2-3; D gene unclear. Germline CDR1 reads MNHEY; CDR2 reads SVGAGI. The CDR3 runs 16 residues. V dropped 5 bases and J dropped 1 base, with 16 bases sitting between them.

This clonotype was observed at least ten times. The CDR3 loop is CASSGRGQPGEQFF. The CDR3 DNA reads TGTGCCAGCAGTGGGAGAGGGCAGCCCGGTGAGCAGTTCTTC. This sequence joins TRBV2 and TRBJ2-1; possibly TRBD2 for D (5 bases). CDR3 length: 14 amino acids. Germline CDR1 reads SNHLY; CDR2 reads FYNNEI. V shed 4 bases and J shed 9 bases, with 16 bases lying between them.

The chain recombines TRBV12-3 or TRBV12-4 with TRBJ1-1, with unresolved D. V lost 5 bases, J lost 11 bases, and 15 bases lay in between. CDR3 size: 12 residues. The CDR3 coding sequence is TGTGCCAGCAGTCTTACGCAGAAGGGTGCTTTCTTT. This codes for CASSLTQKGAFF.

This clonotype was recorded many times. The chain is built from TRBV29-1 and TRBJ2-1; D gene unclear. V dropped 6 bases and J dropped 0 bases, with 12 bases sitting between them. CDR3 length: 14 residues. CDR1 is SQVTM, CDR2 ANQGSEA, per germline. CDR3 sequence (DNA): TGCAGCGTAGCTCCTTTAAGCTCCTACAATGAGCAGTTCTTC. It encodes CSVAPLSSYNEQFF.

This clonotype was counted between two and nine times. The rearrangement links TRBV27 to TRBJ2-3; 13 nucleotides align to TRBD2. The ends lost 6 bases at V and 8 bases at J; junction bases unmatched: 14. The CDR3 totals 17 residues. The germline V gene has CDR1 MNHEY and CDR2 SMNVEV (reference sequence). The CDR3 loop reads CASSLGGLAGSQVTQYF. CDR3 in DNA: TGTGCCAGCAGCTTAGGGGGACTAGCGGGGTCCCAAGTTACGCAGTATTTT.

This clonotype was seen a handful of times. This chain connects TRBV20-1 to TRBJ2-7; 13 bases are a match to TRBD2. V lost 5 bases to trimming and J lost 5 bases; unmatched junction nucleotides: 9. Germline CDR1 is DFQATT and CDR2 is SNEGSKA (reference sequence). The CDR3 is 15 residues long. The CDR3 reads CSAGLAGVLGNEQYF. For the CDR3, the DNA is TGCAGTGCTGGACTAGCGGGAGTCCTAGGAAACGAGCAGTACTTC.

The rearrangement links TRBV12-3 or TRBV12-4 to TRBJ2-1, with 7 nucleotides matching TRBD2. V gave up 5 bases and J gave up 4 bases; unmatched junction bases: 8. CDR3 size: 15 residues. The CDR3 loop reads CASSLGGTLYNEQFF. The CDR3 DNA reads as TGTGCCAGCAGTCTCGGGGGGACCCTTTACAATGAGCAGTTCTTC.

This clonotype was recorded a few times. This chain connects TRBV28 to TRBJ2-7; D remains unclear. CDR1 is MDHEN, CDR2 SYDVKM, per germline. The V gene lost 2 bases and the J gene lost 2 bases, with 4 bases spanning the gap. This CDR3 has 12 amino acids. The CDR3 DNA is TGTGCCAGCAGTTTACCTGCCTACGAGCAGTACTTC. Amino acids: CASSLPAYEQYF.

This clonotype was found many times. This chain uses TRBV5-5 with TRBJ1-1, with a possible D match to TRBD1 (5 bases). The CDR3 runs to 13 residues. Germline values: CDR1 SGHKS, CDR2 YYEKEE (reference sequence). The V end lost 2 bases, the J end lost 4 bases, and 9 bases lay between the germline ends. The chain's CDR3 is CASSLGAGTEAFF. The CDR3 nucleotides read TGTGCCAGCAGCTTAGGGGCGGGCACTGAAGCTTTCTTT.

The J gene is TRBJ2-1, the V gene TRBV3-1, with a possible D match to TRBD2 (5 bases). Deletions cut 3 bases from V and 10 bases from J, with 10 bases between. The germline CDR1 and CDR2 sequences are LGHDT and YNNKEL (reference sequence). CDR3 length: 12 residues. In DNA form, the CDR3 reads TGTGCCAGCAGCCACCCGCCGGGAGAGCAGTTCTTC. This translates into CASSHPPGEQFF.

The chain is built from TRBV29-1 and TRBJ2-1; 9 positions match TRBD2. From germline, CDR1 is SQVTM and CDR2 ANQGSEA. This CDR3 is built from 15 residues. CDR3 in amino acids: CTVRLSGSGDNEQFF. In nucleotides, the CDR3 is TGCACCGTCAGGCTTAGCGGGAGTGGGGACAATGAGCAGTTCTTC.

This clonotype was counted a few times. The CDR3 region has the DNA TGTGCCAGCAGCTTGGGGGTCCACAGGGGGCGGAGGACTGAAGCTTTCTTT. It encodes CASSLGVHRGRRTEAFF. This rearrangement joins TRBV7-8 to TRBJ1-1, with TRBD1 matching over 9 bases. The J segment lost 5 bases and the V segment lost 3 bases, leaving 13 bases of the junction unmatched. Germline CDR1 SGHVS, CDR2 FQNEAQ. The CDR3 is made up of 17 amino acids.

This clonotype came up many times. The chain has TRBV20-1 and TRBJ2-3, with TRBD2 matching over 8 bases. Germline CDR1 reads DFQATT; CDR2 reads SNEGSKA (reference sequence). The CDR3 length is 15 residues. V was pared by 6 bases and J by 2 bases, with 10 bases of the junction left unmatched. CDR3 DNA sequence: TGCAGTGCCCCTAGGCGTAGCGGGGCCACAGATACGCAGTATTTT. Translation: CSAPRRSGATDTQYF.

The table lists this clonotype with many counts. V and J are TRBV20-1 and TRBJ2-7; D might be TRBD1 (5 bases). V was pared by 6 bases and J by 5 bases, with 20 bases between. The CDR3 consists of 14 residues. Germline assignment: CDR1 DFQATT and CDR2 SNEGSKA (reference sequence). The CDR3 region has the DNA TGCAGTGCCTCCGTATTGGGCAGGGAAAACGAGCAGTACTTC. It yields the protein CSASVLGRENEQYF.

This clonotype was seen more than once but under ten times. The rearrangement joins TRBV11-2 to TRBJ2-3; 15 bases map to TRBD2. There are 18 residues in the CDR3. Germline lookup yields CDR1 SGHAT and CDR2 FQNNGV. V was pared by 5 bases and J by 4 bases, with 10 bases of the junction left unmatched. The CDR3 DNA reads TGTGCCAGCAGCCGGCGGACTAGCGGGAGGGCCCAGGCAGATACGCAGTATTTT. This translates into CASSRRTSGRAQADTQYF. Based on the CDR3 plus reference TRBV11-2 and TRBJ2-3, the full variable domain is EAGVAQSPRYKIIEKRQSVAFWCNPISGHATLYWYQQILGQGPKLLIQFQNNGVVDDSQLPKDRFSAERLKGVDSTLKIQPAKLEDSAVYLCASSRRTSGRAQADTQYFGPGTRLTVL.

This clonotype showed up just a few times. This chain joins TRBV9 and TRBJ2-1; no clear D gene. CDR1 is SGDLS and CDR2 is YYNGEE in the germline V gene. Trimming stripped 0 bases from V and 3 bases from J, with 4 bases between. The length of the CDR3 is 13 residues. In nucleotides, the CDR3 is TGTGCCAGCAGCGTAGACTACTACAATGAGCAGTTCTTC. This encodes CASSVDYYNEQFF. Combining the CDR3 with reference TRBV9 and TRBJ2-1 gives the whole variable domain DSGVTQTPKHLITATGQRVTLRCSPRSGDLSVYWYQQSLDQGLQFLIQYYNGEERAKGNILERFSAQQFPDLHSELNLSSLELGDSALYFCASSVDYYNEQFFGPGTRLTVL.

The chain has TRBV14 and TRBJ2-4; TRBD1 matches at 7 bases. The germline V gene encodes CDR1 SGHDN and CDR2 FVKESK. The CDR3 has 15 residues. Trimming removed 2 bases from V and 6 bases from J; junction bases left unmatched: 7. CDR3 bases: TGTGCCAGCAGCCAAACAGGGGCCGTCATAAACATTCAGTACTTC. Translating it yields CASSQTGAVINIQYF.

The rearrangement joins TRBV19 to TRBJ2-2, with 13 bases matching TRBD2. V was pared by 6 bases and J by 7 bases, with 17 bases of the junction left unmatched. In germline, CDR1 is LNHDA, CDR2 SQIVND (reference sequence). The CDR3 sequence is 19 residues long. In nucleotides, the CDR3 is TGTGCCAGTAGCGCCGGGACTAGCGGGAAGGGGCTGCTTGTCGGGGAGCTGTTTTTT. The encoded protein is CASSAGTSGKGLLVGELFF.